This is a list of T cell receptor beta chains from one sample in a study of beta chain features in type 1 diabetes. Assay used: immunoSEQ multiplex PCR; TCRdb lists only in-frame clones, some missing. The sample carries roughly 240,000 clones, approximately 70% recorded once. Sequencing input: naive CD4+ T cells from blood. Receptors originate from a man aged 25 to 45 in good health. The CDR3 runs from the conserved cysteine through the conserved F or W. Fields, in order: clone size, V gene, D gene, J gene, CDR3 protein, CDR3 DNA. The D gene is left open where the match is weak. Rows may omit the clone size; those that give it use once, few, many or a size class.

>NA|TRBV4-1|NA|TRBJ1-2
CASSQDATGANYGYTF
TGCGCCAGCAGCCAAGATGCGACAGGAGCTAACTATGGCTACACCTTC
>NA|TRBV30|NA|TRBJ1-2
CAWTEANYGYTF
TGTGCCTGGACAGAAGCTAACTATGGCTACACCTTC
>NA|TRBV30|NA|TRBJ1-1
CAWTPGGHTEAFF
TGTGCCTGGACCCCTGGGGGCCACACTGAAGCTTTCTTT
>NA|TRBV5-1|NA|TRBJ2-5
CASSGRPGETQYF
TGCGCCAGCAGCGGGCGCCCCGGGGAGACCCAGTACTTC
>NA|TRBV9|TRBD1|TRBJ2-6
CASSVGGQTPSGANVLTF
TGTGCCAGCAGCGTAGGGGGACAGACCCCCTCTGGGGCCAACGTCCTGACTTTC
>NA|TRBV18|TRBD2|TRBJ2-1
CASSKPGTSGNNEQFF
TGTGCCAGCAGTAAACCCGGGACTAGCGGGAACAATGAGCAGTTCTTC
>few|TRBV30|NA|TRBJ2-7
CAGRMAVSYEQYF
TGTGCTGGGCGTATGGCAGTTTCCTACGAGCAGTACTTC
>NA|TRBV4-2|NA|TRBJ2-3
CASSQKKETDTQYF
TGTGCCAGCAGCCAGAAGAAAGAGACAGATACGCAGTATTTT
>few|TRBV6-1|NA|TRBJ2-5
CASSRLWTQYF
TGTGCCAGCAGCAGACTGTGGACCCAGTACTTC
>few|TRBV29-1|NA|TRBJ1-1
CSVLGLTTEAFF
TGCAGCGTCCTGGGGCTCACAACTGAAGCTTTCTTT
>NA|TRBV5-6|NA|TRBJ2-4
CASSRAGADIQYF
TGTGCCAGCAGCCGGGCGGGGGCGGACATTCAGTACTTC
>few|TRBV29-1|TRBD1|TRBJ2-7
CSARQGFYEQYF
TGCAGCGCGAGACAGGGATTCTACGAGCAGTACTTC
>few|TRBV29-1|TRBD1|TRBJ2-3
CSVRGTGDRTQYF
TGCAGCGTCCGGGGGACAGGGGATCGGACGCAGTATTTT
>few|TRBV11-2|NA|TRBJ2-7
CASSLEGGKSSYEQYF
TGTGCCAGCAGCTTAGAAGGAGGGAAAAGCTCCTACGAGCAGTACTTC
>NA|TRBV14|TRBD2|TRBJ2-4
CASSQGVGLAENIQYF
TGTGCCAGCAGCCAAGGGGTTGGACTAGCGGAAAACATTCAGTACTTC
>NA|TRBV19|NA|TRBJ2-1
CASSAFNEQFF
TGTGCCAGTAGTGCATTCAATGAGCAGTTCTTC
>NA|TRBV18|TRBD1|TRBJ2-7
CASSPRDRSFWQYF
TGTGCCAGCTCACCTCGGGACAGGTCCTTTTGGCAGTACTTC
>once|TRBV7-9|NA|TRBJ2-3
CASSLVGSSTDTQYF
TGTGCCAGCAGCTTAGTCGGGTCGAGCACAGATACGCAGTATTTT
>NA|TRBV9|TRBD1|TRBJ2-1
CASSVGTGPFNEQFF
TGTGCCAGCAGCGTCGGGACAGGGCCTTTCAATGAGCAGTTCTTC
>NA|TRBV5-4|NA|TRBJ1-5
CASSRSGQPQHF
TGTGCCAGCAGTCGTTCAGGTCAGCCCCAGCATTTT
>NA|TRBV11-2|NA|TRBJ2-5
CASSRDTQETQYF
TGTGCCAGCAGCCGGGACACACAAGAGACCCAGTACTTC
>NA|TRBV30|NA|TRBJ2-5
CAWSVNLGDLGTQYF
TGTGCCTGGAGTGTAAATTTAGGAGACTTGGGGACCCAGTACTTC
>NA|TRBV4-1|TRBD2|TRBJ2-2
CASSQEGTSVSGELFF
TGCGCCAGCAGCCAAGAGGGGACTAGCGTATCCGGGGAGCTGTTTTTT
>NA|TRBV5-1|NA|TRBJ2-1
CASSGIPESYEQFF
TGCGCCAGCAGCGGGATCCCAGAGAGCTATGAGCAGTTCTTC
>NA|TRBV29-1|NA|TRBJ2-1
CSVDRVSYNEQFF
TGCAGCGTTGACAGAGTCTCTTACAATGAGCAGTTCTTC
>NA|TRBV5-1|TRBD1|TRBJ2-1
CASRWDSYNEQFF
TGCGCCAGCAGGTGGGACAGTTACAATGAGCAGTTCTTC
>NA|TRBV15|NA|TRBJ1-1
CATSRDANTEAFF
TGTGCCACCAGCAGAGATGCGAACACTGAAGCTTTCTTT
>few|TRBV5-1|NA|TRBJ2-2
CASIGGTGTGELFF
TGCGCCAGCATTGGAGGGACGGGCACCGGGGAGCTGTTTTTT
>NA|TRBV15|TRBD2|TRBJ2-7
CATSPTSWAGGPYEQYF
TGTGCCACCAGCCCCACTTCCTGGGCGGGAGGGCCCTACGAGCAGTACTTC
>NA|TRBV29-1|TRBD2|TRBJ2-5
CSVALKLAGGQMRETQYF
TGCAGCGTTGCGCTTAAACTAGCGGGAGGCCAGATGAGAGAGACCCAGTACTTC
>NA|TRBV7-2|NA|TRBJ2-7
CASSLGKAYEQYF
TGTGCCAGCAGCTTAGGGAAGGCTTACGAGCAGTACTTC
>NA|TRBV18|NA|TRBJ2-7
CASSPPGNYEQYF
TGTGCCAGCTCACCACCGGGTAACTACGAGCAGTACTTC
>NA|TRBV29-1|NA|TRBJ2-6
CSAQRAGANVLTF
TGCAGCGCACAGCGGGCCGGGGCCAACGTCCTGACTTTC